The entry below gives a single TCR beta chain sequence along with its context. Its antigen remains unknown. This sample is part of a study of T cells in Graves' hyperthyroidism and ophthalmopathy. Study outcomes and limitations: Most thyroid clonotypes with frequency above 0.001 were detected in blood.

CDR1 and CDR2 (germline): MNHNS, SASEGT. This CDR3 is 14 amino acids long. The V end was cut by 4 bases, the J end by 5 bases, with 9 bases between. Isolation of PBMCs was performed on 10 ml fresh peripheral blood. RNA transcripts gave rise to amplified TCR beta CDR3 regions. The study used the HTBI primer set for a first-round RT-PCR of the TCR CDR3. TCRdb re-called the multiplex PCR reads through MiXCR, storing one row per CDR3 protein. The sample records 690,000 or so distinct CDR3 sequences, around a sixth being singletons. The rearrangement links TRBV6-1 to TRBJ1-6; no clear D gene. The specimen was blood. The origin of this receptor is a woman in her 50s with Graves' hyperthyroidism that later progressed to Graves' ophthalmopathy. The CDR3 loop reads CASSVPADNSPLHF. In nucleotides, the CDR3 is TGTGCCAGCAGTGTACCAGCGGATAATTCACCCCTCCACTTT.